Sequencing of this T cell receptor (beta chain) was carried out in a study of blood T cell repertoires in COVID-19. The CDR3 runs 15 residues. Per germline, CDR1 SGHVS and CDR2 FNYEAQ. The V end lost 3 bases, the J end lost 2 bases, and 12 bases lay between the germline ends. How the authors handled the data: Nucleated cell counts were estimated from reference gene primer amplification. Repertoires were generated with immunoSEQ multiplex PCR, while TCRdb's copy carries only in-frame clones and drops some. V and J calls and clone size come straight from that table; D and trimming were deduced from the DNA. This sample has some 260,000 clones; 88% occur once, and the top ten carry around 1.4%.

Sequencing was carried out using peripheral blood. This chain joins TRBV7-6 and TRBJ2-3; possibly TRBD2 for D (6 bases). This clonotype was sampled from an elderly man with acute or convalescent COVID-19. The DNA of the CDR3 is TGTGCCAGCAGCTTCGTCGGGAGCTACACAGATACGCAGTATTTT. It specifies CASSFVGSYTDTQYF.